Below are 3 T cell receptor beta chains sequenced from a single sample in a study of radiation and T cells in renal cell carcinoma. TCRdb's copy holds only in-frame clones and misses some; the assay was immunoSEQ multiplex PCR. The sample shows 15,000 or so clones, approximately 65% of them seen only once. This sample's treatment: treatment-naive control, cytoreductive nephrectomy. The sample here was tumor tissue, taken from a patient whose treatment was nephrectomy without radiotherapy. Receptor source: a man in his 60s with renal cell carcinoma.

This chain joins TRBV5-4 and TRBJ1-4; D is uncertain. The CDR3 sequence is 13 residues long. Germline CDR1 is SGHNT and CDR2 is YYREEE (reference sequence). V was clipped by 10 bases and J by 8 bases, with 18 bases between them. CDR3 residues: CAAGPAGREKLFF. CDR3 coding DNA: TGTGCCGCCGGCCCTGCCGGGCGGGAAAAACTGTTTTTT.

The gene calls are TRBV28 and TRBJ2-7, with D perhaps matching TRBD1 or TRBD2 (5 bases each). Trimming took 8 bases from V and 8 from J, leaving 16 bases between them. Germline V lookup: CDR1 MDHEN, CDR2 SYDVKM. The CDR3 length is 12 residues. The CDR3 loop reads CASSDRDEKQYF. CDR3 DNA sequence: TGTGCCAGCTCCGACCGGGACGAGAAGCAGTACTTC. The variable domain in full, completed from reference TRBV28 and TRBJ2-7, reads DVKVTQSSRYLVKRTGEKVFLECVQDMDHENMFWYRQDPGLGLRLIYFSYDVKMKEKGDIPEGYSVSREKKERFSLILESASTNQTSMYLCASSDRDEKQYFGPGTRLTVT.

The chain links TRBV4-2 to TRBJ1-4; no definite D call. Germline V lookup: CDR1 LGHNA, CDR2 YNFKEQ. V lost 5 bases to trimming and J lost 7 bases, with 17 bases between them. The CDR3 covers 15 residues. CDR3 sequence (DNA): TGTGCCAGCAGCGCTAGCCAGGCTTCGGGTGAAAAACTGTTTTTT. Translation gives CASSASQASGEKLFF.